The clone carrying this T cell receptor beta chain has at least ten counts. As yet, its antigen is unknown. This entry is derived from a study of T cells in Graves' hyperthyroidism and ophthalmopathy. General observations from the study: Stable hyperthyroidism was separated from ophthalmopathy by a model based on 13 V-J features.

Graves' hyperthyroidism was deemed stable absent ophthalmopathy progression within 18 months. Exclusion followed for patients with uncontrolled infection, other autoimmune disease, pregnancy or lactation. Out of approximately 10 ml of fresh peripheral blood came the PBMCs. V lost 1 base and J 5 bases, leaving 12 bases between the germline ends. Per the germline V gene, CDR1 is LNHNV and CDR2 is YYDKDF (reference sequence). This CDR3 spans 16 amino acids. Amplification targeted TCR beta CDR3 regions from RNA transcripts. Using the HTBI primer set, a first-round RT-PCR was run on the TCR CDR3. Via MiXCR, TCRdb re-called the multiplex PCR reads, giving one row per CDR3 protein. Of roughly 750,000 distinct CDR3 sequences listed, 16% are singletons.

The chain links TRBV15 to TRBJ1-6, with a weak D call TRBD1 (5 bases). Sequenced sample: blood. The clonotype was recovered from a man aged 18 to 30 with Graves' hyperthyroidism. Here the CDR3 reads CATSRGSGKNNSPLHF. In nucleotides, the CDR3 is TGTGCCACCAGCAGAGGGTCAGGGAAGAATAATTCACCCCTCCACTTT.